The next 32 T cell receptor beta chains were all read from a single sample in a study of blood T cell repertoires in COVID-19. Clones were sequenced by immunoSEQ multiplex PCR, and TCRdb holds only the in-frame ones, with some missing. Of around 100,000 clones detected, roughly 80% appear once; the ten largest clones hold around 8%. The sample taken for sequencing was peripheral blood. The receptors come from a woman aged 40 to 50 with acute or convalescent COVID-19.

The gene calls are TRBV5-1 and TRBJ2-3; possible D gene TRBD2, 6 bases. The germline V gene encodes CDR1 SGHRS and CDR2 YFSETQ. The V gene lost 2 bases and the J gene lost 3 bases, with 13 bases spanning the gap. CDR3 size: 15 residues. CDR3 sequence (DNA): TGCGCCAGCAGCTTCGGGGACTTATTAACAGATACGCAGTATTTT. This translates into CASSFGDLLTDTQYF.

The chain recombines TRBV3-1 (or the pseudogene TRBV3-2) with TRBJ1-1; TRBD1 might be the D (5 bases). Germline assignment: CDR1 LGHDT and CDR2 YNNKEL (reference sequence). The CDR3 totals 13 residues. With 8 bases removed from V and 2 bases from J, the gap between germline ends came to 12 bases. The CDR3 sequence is CASLGRGNTEAFF. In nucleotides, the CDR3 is TGTGCCAGCTTGGGGAGGGGAAACACTGAAGCTTTCTTT.

CDR3 sequence: CASSLGTVNYGYTF. CDR3 nucleotide sequence: TGTGCCAGCTCACTAGGGACAGTTAACTATGGCTACACCTTC. The chain recombines TRBV18 with TRBJ1-2; 7 nucleotides match TRBD1. Germline CDR1 is KGHSH and CDR2 is LQKENI. The CDR3 covers 14 residues. Trimming took 4 bases from V and 1 from J; bases not matched to a gene: 3.

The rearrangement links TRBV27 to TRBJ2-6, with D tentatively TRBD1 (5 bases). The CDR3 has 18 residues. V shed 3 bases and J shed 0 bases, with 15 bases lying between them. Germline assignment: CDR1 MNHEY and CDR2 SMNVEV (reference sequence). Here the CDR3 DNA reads TGTGCCAGCAGTTTTCAGGGCGGAACGTCCTCTGGGGCCAACGTCCTGACTTTC. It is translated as CASSFQGGTSSGANVLTF.

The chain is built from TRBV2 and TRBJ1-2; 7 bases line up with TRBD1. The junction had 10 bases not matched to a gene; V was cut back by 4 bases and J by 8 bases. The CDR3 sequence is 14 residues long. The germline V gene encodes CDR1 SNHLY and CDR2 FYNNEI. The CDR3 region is CASSGVRGVGGYTF. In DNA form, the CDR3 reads TGTGCCAGCAGTGGCGTCAGGGGGGTGGGAGGCTACACCTTC.

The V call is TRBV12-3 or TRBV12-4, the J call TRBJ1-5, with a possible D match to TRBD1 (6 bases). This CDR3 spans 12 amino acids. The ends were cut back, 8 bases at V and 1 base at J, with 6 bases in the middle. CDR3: CASDRSNQPQHF. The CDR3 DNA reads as TGTGCCAGCGACAGGAGCAATCAGCCCCAGCATTTT.

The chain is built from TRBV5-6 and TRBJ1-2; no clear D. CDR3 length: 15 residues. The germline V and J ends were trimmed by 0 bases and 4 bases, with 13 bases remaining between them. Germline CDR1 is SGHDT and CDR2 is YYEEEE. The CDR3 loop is CASSLEYGFPYGYTF. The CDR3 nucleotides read TGTGCCAGCAGCTTGGAATACGGTTTTCCCTATGGCTACACCTTC. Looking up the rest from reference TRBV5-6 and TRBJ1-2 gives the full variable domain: DAGVTQSPTHLIKTRGQQVTLRCSPKSGHDTVSWYQQALGQGPQFIFQYYEEEERQRGNFPDRFSGHQFPNYSSELNVNALLLGDSALYLCASSLEYGFPYGYTFGSGTRLTVV.

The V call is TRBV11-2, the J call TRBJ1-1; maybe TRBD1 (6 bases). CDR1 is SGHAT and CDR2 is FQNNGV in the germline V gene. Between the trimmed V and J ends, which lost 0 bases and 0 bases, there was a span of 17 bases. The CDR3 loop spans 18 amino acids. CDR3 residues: CASSLEHRAELMNTEAFF. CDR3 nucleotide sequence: TGTGCCAGCAGCTTAGAGCACAGGGCAGAGCTTATGAACACTGAAGCTTTCTTT.

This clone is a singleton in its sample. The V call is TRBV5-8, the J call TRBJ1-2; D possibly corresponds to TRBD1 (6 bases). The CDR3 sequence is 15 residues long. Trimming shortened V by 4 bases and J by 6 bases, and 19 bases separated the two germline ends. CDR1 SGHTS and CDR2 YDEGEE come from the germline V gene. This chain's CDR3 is CASSLQNRASNGYTF. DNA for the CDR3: TGTGCCAGCAGCCTCCAGAACAGGGCTTCCAATGGCTACACCTTC.

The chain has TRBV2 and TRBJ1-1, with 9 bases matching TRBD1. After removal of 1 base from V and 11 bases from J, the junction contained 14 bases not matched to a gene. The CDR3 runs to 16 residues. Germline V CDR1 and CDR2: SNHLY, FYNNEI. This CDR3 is CASSEEGTGPTGRAFF. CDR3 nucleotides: TGTGCCAGCAGTGAAGAGGGGACAGGGCCAACCGGCCGGGCTTTCTTT.

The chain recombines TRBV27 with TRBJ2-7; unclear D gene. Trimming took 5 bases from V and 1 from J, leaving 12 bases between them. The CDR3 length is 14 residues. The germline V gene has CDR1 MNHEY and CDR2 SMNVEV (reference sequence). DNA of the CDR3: TGTGCCAGCAGTCCTACAGCCCTTTCCTACGAGCAGTACTTC. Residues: CASSPTALSYEQYF.

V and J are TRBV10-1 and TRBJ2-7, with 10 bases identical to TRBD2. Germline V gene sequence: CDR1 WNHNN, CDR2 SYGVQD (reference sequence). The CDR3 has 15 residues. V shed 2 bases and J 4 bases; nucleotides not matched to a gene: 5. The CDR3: CASSEGAGGPYEQYF. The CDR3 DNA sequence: TGCGCCAGCAGTGAGGGAGCGGGGGGGCCGTACGAGCAGTACTTC.

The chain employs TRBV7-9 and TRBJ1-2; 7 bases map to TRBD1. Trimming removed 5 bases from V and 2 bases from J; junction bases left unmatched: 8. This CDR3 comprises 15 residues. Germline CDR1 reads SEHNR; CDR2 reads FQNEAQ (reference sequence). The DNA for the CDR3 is TGTGCCAGCAGCAGAGAGAAGGGGGCCAACTATGGCTACACCTTC. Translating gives CASSREKGANYGYTF.

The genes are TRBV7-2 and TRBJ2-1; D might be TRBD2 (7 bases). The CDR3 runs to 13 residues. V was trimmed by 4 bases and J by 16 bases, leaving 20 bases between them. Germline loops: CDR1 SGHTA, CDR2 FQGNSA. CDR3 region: CASSYGEGRDTFF. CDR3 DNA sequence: TGTGCCAGCAGCTATGGGGAGGGACGGGACACCTTCTTC.

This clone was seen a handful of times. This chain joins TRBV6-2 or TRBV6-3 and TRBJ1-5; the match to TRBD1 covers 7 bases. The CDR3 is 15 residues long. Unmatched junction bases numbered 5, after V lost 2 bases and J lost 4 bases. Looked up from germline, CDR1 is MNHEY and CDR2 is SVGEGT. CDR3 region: CASSYEQGWNQPQHF. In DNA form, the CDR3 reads TGTGCCAGCAGTTACGAACAGGGGTGGAATCAGCCCCAGCATTTT.

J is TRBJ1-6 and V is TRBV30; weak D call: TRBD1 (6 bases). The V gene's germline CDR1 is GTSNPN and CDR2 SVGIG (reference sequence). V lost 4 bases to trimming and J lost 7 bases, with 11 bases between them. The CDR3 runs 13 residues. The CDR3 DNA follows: TGTGCCTGGAACAAAGGGGGAAATTCACCCCTCCACTTT. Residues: CAWNKGGNSPLHF.

CDR3 coding DNA: TGTGCCAGCAGTGAATCGGGACAGGGGGCGGGAAACACCATATATTTT. Translating it yields CASSESGQGAGNTIYF. The chain links TRBV2 to TRBJ1-3; the match to TRBD1 covers 12 bases. Germline trimming cut 2 bases from V and 4 bases from J; bases unmatched to any gene: 3. Germline CDR1 reads SNHLY; CDR2 reads FYNNEI. The CDR3 extends over 16 amino acids.

CDR3 sequence (DNA): TGTGCCACCAGCGACCGACTAGCGGGGTCTGAGACCCAGTACTTC. Its protein product is CATSDRLAGSETQYF. The gene calls are TRBV15 and TRBJ2-5; TRBD2 agrees at 11 bases. The CDR3 has 15 amino acids. From germline, CDR1 is LNHNV and CDR2 YYDKDF (reference sequence). The J segment lost 5 bases and the V segment lost 5 bases, leaving 7 bases of the junction unmatched.

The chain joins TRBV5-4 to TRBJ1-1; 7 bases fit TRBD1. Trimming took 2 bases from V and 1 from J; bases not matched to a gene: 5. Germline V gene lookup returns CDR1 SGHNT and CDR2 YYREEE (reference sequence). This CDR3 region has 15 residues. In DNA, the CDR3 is TGTGCCAGCAGCTTACAGGGGTTGAGGAACACTGAAGCTTTCTTT. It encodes CASSLQGLRNTEAFF.

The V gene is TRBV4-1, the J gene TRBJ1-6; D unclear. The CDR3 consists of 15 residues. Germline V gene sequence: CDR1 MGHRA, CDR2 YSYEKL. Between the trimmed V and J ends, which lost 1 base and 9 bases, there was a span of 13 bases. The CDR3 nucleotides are TGCGCCAGCAGCCAAGTTGGCCCACTATCTTCACCCCTCCACTTT. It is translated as CASSQVGPLSSPLHF.

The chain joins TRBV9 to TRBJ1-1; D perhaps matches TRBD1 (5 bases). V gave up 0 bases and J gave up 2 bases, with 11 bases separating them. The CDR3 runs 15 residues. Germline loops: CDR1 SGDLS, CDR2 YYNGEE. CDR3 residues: CASSVDVRTNTEAFF. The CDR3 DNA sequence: TGTGCCAGCAGCGTAGACGTCAGGACAAACACTGAAGCTTTCTTT.

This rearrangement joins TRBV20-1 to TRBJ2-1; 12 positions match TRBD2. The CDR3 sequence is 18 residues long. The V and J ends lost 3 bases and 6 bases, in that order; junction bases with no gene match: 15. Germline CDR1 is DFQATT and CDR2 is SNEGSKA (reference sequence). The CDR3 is CSASRASGGVSGVNEQFF. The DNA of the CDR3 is TGCAGTGCTAGTCGGGCTAGCGGGGGGGTCTCCGGGGTCAATGAGCAGTTCTTC.

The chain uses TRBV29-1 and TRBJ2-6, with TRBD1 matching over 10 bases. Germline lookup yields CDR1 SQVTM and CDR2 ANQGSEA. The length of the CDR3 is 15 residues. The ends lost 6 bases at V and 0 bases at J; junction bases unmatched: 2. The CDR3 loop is CSVTGGASGANVLTF. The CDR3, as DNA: TGCAGCGTGACAGGGGGCGCCTCTGGGGCCAACGTCCTGACTTTC.

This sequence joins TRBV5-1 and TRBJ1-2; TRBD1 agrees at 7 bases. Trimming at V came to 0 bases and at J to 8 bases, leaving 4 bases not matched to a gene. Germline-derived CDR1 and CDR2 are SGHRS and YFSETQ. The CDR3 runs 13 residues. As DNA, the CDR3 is TGCGCCAGCAGCTTGGGACAGGGAGGAGGCTACACCTTC. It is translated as CASSLGQGGGYTF.

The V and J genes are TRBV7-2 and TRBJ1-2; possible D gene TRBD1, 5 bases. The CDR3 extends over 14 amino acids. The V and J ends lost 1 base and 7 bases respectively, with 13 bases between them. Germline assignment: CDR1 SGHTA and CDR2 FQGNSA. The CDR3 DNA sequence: TGTGCCAGCAGCTTAGTCTCTTTCGGGGGTGGCTACACCTTC. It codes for CASSLVSFGGGYTF. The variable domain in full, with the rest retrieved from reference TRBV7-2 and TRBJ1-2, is GAGVSQSPSNKVTEKGKDVELRCDPISGHTALYWYRQSLGQGLEFLIYFQGNSAPDKSGLPSDRFSAERTGGSVSTLTIQRTQQEDSAVYLCASSLVSFGGGYTFGSGTRLTVV.

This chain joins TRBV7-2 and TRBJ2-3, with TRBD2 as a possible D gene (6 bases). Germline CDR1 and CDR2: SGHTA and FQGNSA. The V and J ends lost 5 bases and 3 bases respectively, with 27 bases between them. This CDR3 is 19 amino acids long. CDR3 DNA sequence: TGTGCCAGCAGCCTTCGAGCGGCCGGGGTAGCGGAGGTTACAGATACGCAGTATTTT. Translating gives CASSLRAAGVAEVTDTQYF.

Written as DNA, the CDR3 is TGTGCCAGCTCACCCAGTCAGACAGGGATCTACGAGCAGTACTTC. It specifies CASSPSQTGIYEQYF. The rearrangement links TRBV18 to TRBJ2-7; 7 nucleotides match TRBD1. The germline CDR1 and CDR2 sequences are KGHSH and LQKENI. The CDR3 is 15 residues long. The J segment lost 3 bases and the V segment lost 3 bases, leaving 8 bases of the junction unmatched.

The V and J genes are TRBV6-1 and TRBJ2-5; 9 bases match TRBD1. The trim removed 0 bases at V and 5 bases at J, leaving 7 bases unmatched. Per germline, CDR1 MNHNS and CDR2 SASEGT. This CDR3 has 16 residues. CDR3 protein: CASSEASGQGWETQYF. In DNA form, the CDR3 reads TGTGCCAGCAGTGAAGCTAGTGGACAGGGGTGGGAGACCCAGTACTTC.

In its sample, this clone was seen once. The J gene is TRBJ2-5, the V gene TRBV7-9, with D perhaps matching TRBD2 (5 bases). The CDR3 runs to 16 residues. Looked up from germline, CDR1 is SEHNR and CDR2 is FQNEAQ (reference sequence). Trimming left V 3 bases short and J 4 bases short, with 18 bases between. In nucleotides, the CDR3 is TGTGCCAGCAGCTTCGGAGCGGACCTACGGGGAGAGACCCAGTACTTC. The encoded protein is CASSFGADLRGETQYF. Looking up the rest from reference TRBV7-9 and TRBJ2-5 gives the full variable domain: DTGVSQNPRHKITKRGQNVTFRCDPISEHNRLYWYRQTLGQGPEFLTYFQNEAQLEKSRLLSDRFSAERPKGSFSTLEIQRTEQGDSAMYLCASSFGADLRGETQYFGPGTRLLVL.

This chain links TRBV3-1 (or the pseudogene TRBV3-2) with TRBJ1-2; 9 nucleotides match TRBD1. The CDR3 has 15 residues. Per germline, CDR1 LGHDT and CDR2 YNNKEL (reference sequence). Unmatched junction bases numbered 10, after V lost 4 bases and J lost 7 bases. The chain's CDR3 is CASSPPATGGGGYTF. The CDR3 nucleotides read TGTGCCAGCAGCCCACCCGCAACAGGGGGCGGTGGCTACACCTTC.

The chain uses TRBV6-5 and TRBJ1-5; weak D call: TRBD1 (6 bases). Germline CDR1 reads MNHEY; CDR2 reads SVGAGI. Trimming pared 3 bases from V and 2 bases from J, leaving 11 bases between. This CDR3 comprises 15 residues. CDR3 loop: CASSYGGAGNQPQHF. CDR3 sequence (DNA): TGTGCCAGCAGTTATGGGGGGGCTGGCAATCAGCCCCAGCATTTT.

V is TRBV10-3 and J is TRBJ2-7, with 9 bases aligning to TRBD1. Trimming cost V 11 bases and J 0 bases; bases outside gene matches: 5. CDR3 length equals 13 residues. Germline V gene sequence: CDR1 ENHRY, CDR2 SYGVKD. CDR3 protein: CASQGAASYEQYF. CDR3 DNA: TGTGCCTCACAGGGGGCGGCCTCCTACGAGCAGTACTTC.